This TCR beta chain was captured in a study of cytomegalovirus exposure and HLA in healthy donors. About the study: The same platform was used for the 110 or so validation repertoires as for the approximately 630 first-cohort repertoires, as reported in a later analysis.

Study-level findings and limits: It was 160 or so TCR beta chains that were listed as cytomegalovirus-associated.

Turning to this clone: Antigen specificity is unknown.

Germline V gives CDR1 SGHNT, CDR2 YYREEE (reference sequence). The CDR3 has 16 residues. V was clipped by 0 bases and J by 6 bases, with 19 bases between them. From the roughly 120-subject validation cohort, which was separate from the roughly 630-subject first cohort, the donors were drawn. Sequencing used immunoSEQ multiplex PCR; TCRdb keeps in-frame clones, though not all of them. The profile shows 100,000 to 150,000 clones, around nine tenths of them singletons. Sequencing input: PBMCs. The chain carries TRBV5-4 and TRBJ2-7; D is uncertain. This sequence was found in a woman aged 18-29 years in good health and CMV-seronegative. CDR3 nucleotides: TGTGCCAGCAGCTTGGTGGATGCAGGTTTTTTGGGCGAGCAGTACTTC. Amino acids: CASSLVDAGFLGEQYF.